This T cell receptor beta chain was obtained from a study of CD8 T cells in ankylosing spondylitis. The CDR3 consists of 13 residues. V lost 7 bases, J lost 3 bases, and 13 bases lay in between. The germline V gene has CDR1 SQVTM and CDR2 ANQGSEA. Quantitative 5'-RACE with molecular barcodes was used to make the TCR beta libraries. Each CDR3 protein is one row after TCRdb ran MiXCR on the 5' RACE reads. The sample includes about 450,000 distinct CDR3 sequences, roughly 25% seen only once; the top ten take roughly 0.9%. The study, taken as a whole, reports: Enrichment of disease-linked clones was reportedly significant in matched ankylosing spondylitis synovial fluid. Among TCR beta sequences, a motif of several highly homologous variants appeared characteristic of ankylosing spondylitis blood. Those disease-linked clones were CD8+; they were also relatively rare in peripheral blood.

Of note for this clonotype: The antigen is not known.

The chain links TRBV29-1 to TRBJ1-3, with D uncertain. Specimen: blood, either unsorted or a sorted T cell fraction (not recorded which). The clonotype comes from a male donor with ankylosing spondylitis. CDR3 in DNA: TGCAGCGCCAAAACCACGGGTGGAAACACCATATATTTT. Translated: CSAKTTGGNTIYF.